The clone carrying this TCR beta chain was counted between two and nine times. The antigen remains unidentified. The entry originates in a study of blood T cells in healthy people across ages. Study background: Per two T cells, template switching captured roughly one barcoded beta molecule.

Sample-barcoded 5' priming and a J-beta primer mix drove a second PCR of about 7 to 11 cycles. TCRdb analysed the 5' RACE reads with MiXCR anew, one entry per CDR3 protein. The data show 1.5 million to 2 million distinct CDR3 sequences, more than 35% seen once. General observations from the study: PBMCs left unsorted prevented a conclusive naive versus antigen-experienced comparison. In long-lived donors, naive CD4+ cell counts and diversity exceeded those of aged donors. Researchers judged that diversity estimates from one million T cells fell short of true values.

V trimming: 5 bases; J trimming: 4 bases; junction bases outside the gene matches: 10. The CDR3 extends over 16 amino acids. Germline CDR1 and CDR2: SGHTA and FQGTGA. The receptor was derived from a human donor in good health. Sequencing input: blood. The rearrangement uses TRBV7-3 and TRBJ2-3; 9 bases align to TRBD1. CDR3 protein: CASSPIPGQGADTQYF. The CDR3 DNA reads as TGTGCCAGCAGCCCCATCCCGGGACAGGGCGCAGATACGCAGTATTTT.